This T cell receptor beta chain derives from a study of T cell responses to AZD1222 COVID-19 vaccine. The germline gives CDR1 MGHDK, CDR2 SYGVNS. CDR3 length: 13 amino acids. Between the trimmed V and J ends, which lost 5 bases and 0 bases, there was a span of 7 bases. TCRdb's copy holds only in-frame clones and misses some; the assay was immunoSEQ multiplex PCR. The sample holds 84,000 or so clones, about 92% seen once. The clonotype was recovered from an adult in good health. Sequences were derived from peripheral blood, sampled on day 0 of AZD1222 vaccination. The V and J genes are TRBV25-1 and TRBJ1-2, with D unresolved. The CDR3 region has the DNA TGTGCCAGCAGTTCCGGACCTAACTATGGCTACACCTTC. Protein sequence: CASSSGPNYGYTF.